This T cell receptor (beta chain) was sequenced in a study of blood T cell dynamics during melanoma immunotherapy. Study-level background: Metastatic melanoma patients received first-line pembrolizumab or nivolumab plus ipilimumab.

Time point reported: week 3, after first cycle of checkpoint inhibitor. Samples come from before therapy and from week 3 after the first blockade cycle. At 12 weeks after first infusion, RECIST 1.1 defined response for most patients. Trimming cost V 5 bases and J 10 bases, with 17 bases left between them. The CDR3 consists of 13 residues. CDR1 MNHEY and CDR2 SVGAGI come from the germline V gene. DNA loading was fixed at 350 ng for all bulk PBMC samples. The data were produced by immunoSEQ multiplex PCR, yet TCRdb's version contains in-frame clones alone and is incomplete. The sample has 13,000 to 15,000 clones; roughly 85% are singletons.

The sample in question was blood, obtained from a patient treated with checkpoint blockade. This TCR came from a human donor with melanoma. The J gene is TRBJ1-1, the V gene TRBV6-5; TRBD1 might be the D (5 bases). The CDR3 DNA reads TGTGCCAGCAGTACCTCGGGGGTACGGTCAGCTTTCTTT. Its protein is CASSTSGVRSAFF.